The present T cell receptor (beta chain) was sequenced within a study of vaccination and CD4 T cells after COVID-19. CDR3 length equals 13 residues. Trimming removed 3 bases from V and 8 bases from J, with 12 bases in between. Germline V gene data show CDR1 as KGHDR and CDR2 as SFDVKD. The Oncomine TCR Beta short-read assay generated sequence data from the DNA of cultured CD4+ T cells. It was cultured CD4+ T cells from which genomic DNA was extracted. Each CDR3 protein is one row after TCRdb ran MiXCR on the PCR reads. The sample yields some 10,000 distinct CDR3 sequences, under 40% seen once. Worth noting for this clonotype: No antigen is known for it.

The treatment: approximately 10-day PBMC culture with coronavirus spike peptide pools or control peptides (ViraFEST assay). Unexposed donor CD4+ T cells predated the COVID-19 pandemic, collected 2011-2018. Sequencing was performed on CD4+ T cells from blood, cultured in vitro. The V and J genes are TRBV24-1 and TRBJ1-2; D is possibly TRBD1 (5 bases). The clonotype comes from a human donor in good health. The CDR3 region has the DNA TGTGCCACCAGTGATCCGCCCGGGGCCGGCTACACCTTC. Amino acid sequence: CATSDPPGAGYTF.